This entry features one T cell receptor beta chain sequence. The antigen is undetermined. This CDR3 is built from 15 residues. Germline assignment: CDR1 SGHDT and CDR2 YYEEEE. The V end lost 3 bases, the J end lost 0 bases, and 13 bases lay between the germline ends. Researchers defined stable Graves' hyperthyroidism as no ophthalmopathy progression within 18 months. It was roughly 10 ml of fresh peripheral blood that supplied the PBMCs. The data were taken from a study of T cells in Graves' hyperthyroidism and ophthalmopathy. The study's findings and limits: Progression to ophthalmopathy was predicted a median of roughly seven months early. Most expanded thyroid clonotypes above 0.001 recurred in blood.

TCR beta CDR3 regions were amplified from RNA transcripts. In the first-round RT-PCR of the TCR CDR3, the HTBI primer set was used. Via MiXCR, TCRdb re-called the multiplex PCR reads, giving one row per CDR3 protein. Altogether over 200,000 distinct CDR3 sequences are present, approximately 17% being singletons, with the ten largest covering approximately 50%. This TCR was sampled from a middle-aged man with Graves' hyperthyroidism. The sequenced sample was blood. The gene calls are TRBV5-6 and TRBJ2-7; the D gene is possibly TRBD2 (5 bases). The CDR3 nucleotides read TGTGCCAGCAGCTATGTAGGACTCCTCTCCTACGAGCAGTACTTC. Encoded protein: CASSYVGLLSYEQYF.